One and the same sample provided the 32 T cell receptor beta chains below, sequenced in a study of shared clonotypes between healthy human individuals. Generated by immunoSEQ multiplex PCR, the TCRdb table keeps only in-frame clones and is missing some. The data hold more than 2 million clones, with over 85% observed a single time. What was sequenced was naive CD4+ T cells sorted from blood. Subset indicated: CD45RA+ positively selected. The receptors come from a man aged 18 to 30 in good health.

The table lists this clone with a count of one. The rearrangement joins TRBV9 to TRBJ1-6; tentatively, D is TRBD1 (5 bases). V was cut by 3 bases and J by 3 bases, with 13 bases left in between. This CDR3 has 16 residues. Looked up from germline, CDR1 is SGDLS and CDR2 is YYNGEE. CDR3: CASSDVGGIYNSPLHF. CDR3 DNA: TGTGCCAGCAGCGACGTCGGGGGGATCTATAATTCACCCCTCCACTTT. Full variable domain (rest looked up from reference TRBV9 and TRBJ1-6): DSGVTQTPKHLITATGQRVTLRCSPRSGDLSVYWYQQSLDQGLQFLIQYYNGEERAKGNILERFSAQQFPDLHSELNLSSLELGDSALYFCASSDVGGIYNSPLHFGNGTRLTVT.

The rearrangement uses TRBV6-5 and TRBJ2-7; TRBD1 is a possible D gene (5 bases). The CDR3 length is 12 residues. V shed 6 bases and J shed 5 bases, with 11 bases lying between them. CDR1 is MNHEY, CDR2 SVGAGI, per germline. The CDR3 protein is CASSPQGDEQYF. The CDR3 DNA sequence: TGTGCCAGCAGCCCCCAGGGCGACGAGCAGTACTTC.

The chain uses TRBV10-1 and TRBJ2-7; 9 nucleotides match TRBD2. Germline V gene lookup returns CDR1 WNHNN and CDR2 SYGVQD (reference sequence). The CDR3 consists of 15 residues. V shed 5 bases, J shed 2 bases, and the junction held 7 bases outside the gene matches. The CDR3 sequence: CASSSSGDPPYEQYF. In DNA, the CDR3 is TGCGCCAGCAGTTCTAGCGGGGATCCCCCCTACGAGCAGTACTTC.

Only one count was recorded for this clone. The V call is TRBV6-5, the J call TRBJ2-1, with D perhaps matching TRBD2 (6 bases). Trimming removed 3 bases at V and 9 bases at J, with 15 bases between. The germline V gene encodes CDR1 MNHEY and CDR2 SVGAGI. The CDR3 length is 14 residues. This CDR3 is CASSYRAGSGEQFF. CDR3 bases: TGTGCCAGCAGTTATCGGGCGGGAAGCGGTGAGCAGTTCTTC.

This clone has just a few counts. V and J are TRBV5-1 and TRBJ1-5; D is ambiguous. CDR1 SGHRS and CDR2 YFSETQ come from the germline V gene. The CDR3 runs to 13 residues. V was trimmed by 0 bases and J by 3 bases, leaving 4 bases between them. In nucleotides, the CDR3 is TGCGCCAGCAGCTTGGACCACAATCAGCCCCAGCATTTT. Protein: CASSLDHNQPQHF.

This clone was found a few times. CDR3 sequence: CASSSANNSPLHF. The CDR3 DNA follows: TGTGCCAGCAGCTCCGCGAATAATTCACCCCTCCACTTT. The gene calls are TRBV7-9 and TRBJ1-6; D unclear. Trimming stripped 4 bases from V and 5 bases from J, with 6 bases between. Looked up from germline, CDR1 is SEHNR and CDR2 is FQNEAQ (reference sequence). The CDR3 covers 13 residues. The variable domain in full, with the rest retrieved from reference TRBV7-9 and TRBJ1-6, is DTGVSQNPRHKITKRGQNVTFRCDPISEHNRLYWYRQTLGQGPEFLTYFQNEAQLEKSRLLSDRFSAERPKGSFSTLEIQRTEQGDSAMYLCASSSANNSPLHFGNGTRLTVT.

V gene TRBV14 combines with J gene TRBJ2-5, with D unresolved. There are 13 residues in the CDR3. Trimming stripped 4 bases from V and 9 bases from J, with 15 bases between. Germline values: CDR1 SGHDN, CDR2 FVKESK. The CDR3 loop is CASSPSMVRAQYF. The CDR3 coding sequence is TGTGCCAGCAGCCCCAGTATGGTCCGGGCCCAGTACTTC.

On this clone: The sample has other DNA sequences that encode this CDR3 too. This chain links TRBV5-1 with TRBJ2-2; D remains ambiguous. V gave up 6 bases and J gave up 2 bases, with 17 bases separating them. The germline CDR1 and CDR2 sequences are SGHRS and YFSETQ. The CDR3 sequence is 16 residues long. CDR3 sequence: CASTPTGTTNTGELFF. For the CDR3, the DNA is TGCGCCAGCACCCCAACCGGAACAACCAACACCGGGGAGCTGTTTTTT.

This clone was seen more than once but under ten times. The same CDR3 can be traced to other DNA sequences in this sample. CDR3 DNA: TGTGCCAGCAGCTTAGGGGGAAACTATGGCTACACCTTC. Its translation is CASSLGGNYGYTF. This chain links TRBV7-9 with TRBJ1-2; D is unresolved. Germline V gives CDR1 SEHNR, CDR2 FQNEAQ (reference sequence). The CDR3 has 13 amino acids. Trimming shortened V by 1 base and J by 2 bases, and 5 bases separated the two germline ends.

The gene calls are TRBV6-6 and TRBJ1-5; D gene ambiguous. This CDR3 comprises 13 residues. V was cut by 4 bases and J by 3 bases, with 7 bases left in between. Germline V gene data show CDR1 as MNHNY and CDR2 as SVGAGI (reference sequence). Written as DNA, the CDR3 is TGTGCCAGCAGTTTCAAGTCCAATCAGCCCCAGCATTTT. This translates into CASSFKSNQPQHF.

Only a few counts were recorded for this clone. The chain has TRBV30 and TRBJ1-2; D is perhaps TRBD1 (5 bases). V lost 2 bases, J lost 0 bases, and 13 bases lay in between. The germline V gene encodes CDR1 GTSNPN and CDR2 SVGIG (reference sequence). This CDR3 region has 15 residues. CDR3 bases: TGTGCCTGGAGTCGCGCGGGACCAGCTAACTATGGCTACACCTTC. Translation gives CAWSRAGPANYGYTF.

This clone was counted between two and nine times. J is TRBJ1-3 and V is TRBV9, with no clear D. The CDR3 contains 12 residues. Germline CDR1 SGDLS, CDR2 YYNGEE. V shed 1 base and J shed 11 bases, with 10 bases lying between them. The DNA for the CDR3 is TGTGCCAGCAGCGTATCCCCGGAGGCCATATATTTT. It yields the protein CASSVSPEAIYF.

This chain links TRBV9 with TRBJ2-7, with 7 bases matching TRBD2. The germline V gene encodes CDR1 SGDLS and CDR2 YYNGEE. With 4 bases clipped from V and 3 bases from J, the junction kept 4 bases outside the gene matches. The CDR3 covers 13 residues. DNA for the CDR3: TGTGCCAGCAGCTCACGGGACTACTACGAGCAGTACTTC. Its translation: CASSSRDYYEQYF.

The chain links TRBV5-1 to TRBJ2-2; 12 bases agree with TRBD1. Germline CDR1 and CDR2: SGHRS and YFSETQ. This CDR3 region has 17 residues. The V gene end was trimmed by 4 bases and the J gene end by 1 base; junction bases not matched to a gene: 5. The CDR3 DNA is TGCGCCAGCAGCAAGGGACAGGGGGCGAAGAACACCGGGGAGCTGTTTTTT. It specifies CASSKGQGAKNTGELFF.

On this clone: Other DNA sequences in the sample encode the same CDR3. This chain connects TRBV6-5 to TRBJ2-3; 9 positions match TRBD2. With V trimmed by 6 bases and J by 6 bases, 7 bases remained unmatched. Per germline, CDR1 MNHEY and CDR2 SVGAGI. The CDR3 extends over 14 amino acids. The CDR3 spells CASSRGRAGDTQYF. DNA of the CDR3: TGTGCCAGCAGCCGCGGGAGGGCGGGGGATACGCAGTATTTT.

J is TRBJ2-3 and V is TRBV5-1, with D possibly TRBD1 on 6 matching bases. The CDR3 is 15 amino acids. Trimming removed 2 bases at V and 0 bases at J, with 10 bases between. CDR1 is SGHRS and CDR2 is YFSETQ in the germline V gene. The CDR3 DNA is TGCGCCAGCAGCTTTTTCAGGGGCAGCACAGATACGCAGTATTTT. It specifies CASSFFRGSTDTQYF.

The chain links TRBV5-6 to TRBJ2-4, with a tentative D call TRBD2 (6 bases). V lost 4 bases to trimming and J lost 0 bases, with 14 bases between them. CDR3 length: 16 residues. Germline CDR1 and CDR2: SGHDT and YYEEEE. The CDR3 DNA is TGTGCCAGCAGCCCTTGGGCGGGACTAGCCAAAAACATTCAGTACTTC. Translation: CASSPWAGLAKNIQYF. The variable domain in full, with the rest retrieved from reference TRBV5-6 and TRBJ2-4, is DAGVTQSPTHLIKTRGQQVTLRCSPKSGHDTVSWYQQALGQGPQFIFQYYEEEERQRGNFPDRFSGHQFPNYSSELNVNALLLGDSALYLCASSPWAGLAKNIQYFGAGTRLSVL.

With respect to this clone: A clone one base away is much larger, so this may be a read error. V is TRBV30 and J is TRBJ2-5, with 7 bases matching TRBD2. The V gene end was trimmed by 0 bases and the J gene end by 11 bases; junction bases not matched to a gene: 15. Germline V CDR1 and CDR2: GTSNPN, SVGIG (reference sequence). There are 15 residues in the CDR3. The CDR3 sequence: CAWSVHGGSSSKQYF. The CDR3 nucleotides are TGTGCCTGGAGTGTACATGGCGGGAGTAGTAGCAAGCAGTACTTC.

The chain carries TRBV9 and TRBJ1-4, with D possibly matching TRBD1 (5 bases). This CDR3 comprises 18 residues. The germline V gene encodes CDR1 SGDLS and CDR2 YYNGEE. The V end was cut by 4 bases, the J end by 0 bases, with 19 bases between. The CDR3 loop is CASSTPRGSGSTNEKLFF. CDR3 coding DNA: TGTGCCAGCAGCACCCCACGGGGCAGCGGATCAACTAATGAAAAACTGTTTTTT.

This rearrangement joins TRBV6-4 to TRBJ1-2; D unclear. CDR3 length equals 17 residues. Germline V lookup: CDR1 MRHNA, CDR2 SNTAGT. The V gene lost 3 bases and the J gene lost 2 bases, with 19 bases spanning the gap. The CDR3: CASSENYMGIRNYGYTF. CDR3 DNA sequence: TGTGCCAGCAGTGAGAATTACATGGGAATTCGGAACTATGGCTACACCTTC.

The chain links TRBV6-5 to TRBJ1-3; TRBD1 might be the D (5 bases). V dropped 6 bases and J dropped 2 bases, with 14 bases sitting between them. The CDR3 runs 15 residues. Germline V lookup: CDR1 MNHEY, CDR2 SVGAGI. In nucleotides, the CDR3 is TGTGCCAGCAGAGGCCTGGGGACGACTGGAAACACCATATATTTT. It yields the protein CASRGLGTTGNTIYF.

The chain carries TRBV2 and TRBJ1-1; D ambiguous. The CDR3 extends over 11 amino acids. Per the germline V gene, CDR1 is SNHLY and CDR2 is FYNNEI. Between the trimmed V and J ends, which lost 8 bases and 6 bases, there was a span of 10 bases. CDR3 bases: TGTGCCAGCGCCGCCCGGGCTGAAGCTTTCTTT. It translates to CASAARAEAFF.

The chain uses TRBV18 and TRBJ2-3; TRBD2 aligns across 13 bases. The V gene's germline CDR1 is KGHSH and CDR2 LQKENI. The V and J ends lost 3 bases and 6 bases, in that order; junction bases with no gene match: 12. The CDR3 length is 18 residues. The CDR3 coding sequence is TGTGCCAGCTCACCGCCGGGACTAGCGGGATCCTGGCTTGATACGCAGTATTTT. It translates to CASSPPGLAGSWLDTQYF.

CDR3: CASSPGAGSGYTF. The CDR3 region has the DNA TGCGCCAGCAGTCCAGGGGCTGGCTCGGGCTACACCTTC. The V gene is TRBV10-1, the J gene TRBJ1-2, with D maybe TRBD1 (6 bases). The germline V gene has CDR1 WNHNN and CDR2 SYGVQD (reference sequence). There are 13 residues in the CDR3. Trimming cost V 5 bases and J 8 bases, with 15 bases left between them.

This chain uses TRBV19 with TRBJ2-7; 7 bases line up with TRBD1. This CDR3 has 15 residues. V was clipped by 0 bases and J by 0 bases; unmatched bases: 2. The germline V gene has CDR1 LNHDA and CDR2 SQIVND (reference sequence). The DNA of the CDR3 is TGTGCCAGTAGTATAGAGGCAGGGGGCTCCTACGAGCAGTACTTC. It codes for CASSIEAGGSYEQYF.

This clone appeared a single time. The chain recombines TRBV6-6 with TRBJ2-7; 7 bases match TRBD1. The V and J ends lost 5 bases and 0 bases, in that order; junction bases with no gene match: 7. The CDR3 loop spans 15 amino acids. From germline, CDR1 is MNHNY and CDR2 SVGAGI (reference sequence). Here the CDR3 DNA reads TGTGCCAGCAGTCGCACCCGGGACAGCTCCTACGAGCAGTACTTC. Its protein is CASSRTRDSSYEQYF.

This rearrangement joins TRBV7-3 to TRBJ1-1, with D maybe TRBD1 (6 bases). V lost 0 bases and J lost 3, with 8 bases in between. Looked up from germline, CDR1 is SGHTA and CDR2 is FQGTGA. This CDR3 contains 14 residues. DNA of the CDR3: TGTGCCAGCAGCTTAACACCAGGGGACACTGAAGCTTTCTTT. Protein sequence: CASSLTPGDTEAFF.

The CDR3 nucleotides are TGTGCCTGGAAAAAGGGTTACGAGCAGTACTTC. As protein: CAWKKGYEQYF. The chain uses TRBV30 and TRBJ2-7; D remains unclear. The CDR3 length is 11 residues. Trimming pared 4 bases from V and 4 bases from J, leaving 8 bases between. Germline CDR1 and CDR2: GTSNPN and SVGIG (reference sequence). The full variable domain, in which reference TRBV30 and TRBJ2-7 provide the parts outside the CDR3, is SQTIHQWPATLVQPVGSPLSLECTVEGTSNPNLYWYRQAAGRGLQLLFYSVGIGQISSEVPQNLSASRPQDRQFILSSKKLLLSDSGFYLCAWKKGYEQYFGPGTRLTVT.

The genes are TRBV7-2 and TRBJ2-1, with 9 bases identical to TRBD2. Germline values: CDR1 SGHTA, CDR2 FQGNSA. There are 14 residues in the CDR3. Germline trimming cut 2 bases from V and 6 bases from J; bases unmatched to any gene: 2. This CDR3 reads CASSLSSGINEQFF. CDR3 nucleotides: TGTGCCAGCAGCTTATCTAGCGGGATCAATGAGCAGTTCTTC.

This clone was observed a single time. The J gene is TRBJ2-3, the V gene TRBV11-2; TRBD1 matches 9 bases. Germline trimming cut 5 bases from V and 2 bases from J; bases unmatched to any gene: 5. CDR1 is SGHAT and CDR2 is FQNNGV in the germline V gene. This CDR3 has 15 residues. This chain's CDR3 is CASSPGTGTTDTQYF. DNA for the CDR3: TGTGCCAGCAGCCCGGGGACAGGGACCACAGATACGCAGTATTTT.

The chain employs TRBV6-1 and TRBJ1-2; D gene uncertain. Trimming shortened V by 6 bases and J by 3 bases, and 17 bases separated the two germline ends. Germline CDR1 is MNHNS and CDR2 is SASEGT. The CDR3 totals 15 residues. In DNA, the CDR3 is TGTGCCAGCAGGTCGGGATCTCCGACGGACTATGGCTACACCTTC. Residues: CASRSGSPTDYGYTF.

The V gene is TRBV7-2, the J gene TRBJ2-2; the D is unclear. There are 15 residues in the CDR3. CDR1 SGHTA and CDR2 FQGNSA come from the germline V gene. Trimming pared 1 base from V and 0 bases from J, leaving 6 bases between. CDR3 amino acids: CASSLEEANTGELFF. The CDR3 bases are TGTGCCAGCAGCTTAGAGGAAGCGAACACCGGGGAGCTGTTTTTT.